Below, 24 T cell receptor beta chains from the same sample are listed, as sequenced in a study of T cells in Graves' hyperthyroidism and ophthalmopathy. The CDR3 regions of TCR beta were amplified from RNA transcripts. The TCR CDR3 first-round RT-PCR relied on the HTBI primer set. Via MiXCR, TCRdb re-called the multiplex PCR reads, giving one row per CDR3 protein. This sample has 530,000 or so distinct CDR3 sequences, with 15% to 20% found just once. The source material was blood. The receptors were gathered from a woman aged 18-29 years with Graves' ophthalmopathy.

This clonotype was seen many times. The V and J genes are TRBV29-1 and TRBJ2-7, with 8 nucleotides matching TRBD1. With 4 bases clipped from V and 3 bases from J, the junction kept 2 bases outside the gene matches. Germline V gene data show CDR1 as SQVTM and CDR2 as ANQGSEA. There are 12 residues in the CDR3. The CDR3 loop reads CSVGTGFYEQYF. For the CDR3, the DNA is TGCAGCGTTGGGACAGGGTTCTACGAGCAGTACTTC.

This clonotype was found many times. The CDR3 nucleotides are TGTGCCAGCAGTTTACGCTGGGACTCCTACAATGAGCAGTTCTTC. This codes for CASSLRWDSYNEQFF. The chain recombines TRBV28 with TRBJ2-1; no firm D call. With 2 bases removed from V and 0 bases from J, the gap between germline ends came to 8 bases. The CDR3 length is 15 residues. In germline, CDR1 is MDHEN, CDR2 SYDVKM.

This clonotype was counted once. Germline and junction disagree at one end, which may indicate a read error. The chain has TRBV15 and TRBJ2-5, with TRBD2 matching 7 bases. The CDR3 covers 11 residues. Per germline, CDR1 LNHNV and CDR2 YYDKDF (reference sequence). Here the CDR3 reads CATSRDWDYNF. The CDR3 DNA reads TGTGCCACCAGCAGAGACTGGGACTACAACTTC.

This clonotype was seen many times. The genes are TRBV11-2 and TRBJ2-2; 9 bases align to TRBD1. Germline CDR1 is SGHAT and CDR2 is FQNNGV. The CDR3 loop spans 15 amino acids. After removal of 5 bases from V and 8 bases from J, the junction contained 9 bases not matched to a gene. CDR3 sequence (DNA): TGTGCCAGCAGCGCGATACAGGGGGCAAATGGGGAGCTGTTTTTT. The encoded protein is CASSAIQGANGELFF.

The chain employs TRBV20-1 and TRBJ1-4; 10 nucleotides line up with TRBD1. Germline trimming cut 1 base from V and 2 bases from J; bases unmatched to any gene: 7. The CDR3 sequence is 17 residues long. Germline CDR1 and CDR2: DFQATT and SNEGSKA (reference sequence). The CDR3 bases are TGCAGTGCTAGAGTACCCGGGACAGGGGCCACTAATGAAAAACTGTTTTTT. It yields the protein CSARVPGTGATNEKLFF.

This clonotype was found a few times. The chain carries TRBV6-1 and TRBJ2-7; TRBD2 might be the D (6 bases). CDR3 length: 14 amino acids. V lost 6 bases, J lost 1 base, and 13 bases lay in between. Germline V gene data show CDR1 as MNHNS and CDR2 as SASEGT. The CDR3 region has the DNA TGTGCCAGCAGCCCAAGGAGGGAATCCTACGAGCAGTACTTC. Translating gives CASSPRRESYEQYF.

This clonotype came up many times. CDR3 nucleotides: TGTGCCAGCAGCTTGGGAGACAGCACAGATACGCAGTATTTT. Protein sequence: CASSLGDSTDTQYF. V is TRBV11-3 and J is TRBJ2-3; D may be TRBD2 (5 bases). CDR3 length equals 14 residues. V shed 3 bases and J shed 0 bases, with 7 bases lying between them. The germline V gene encodes CDR1 SGHNT and CDR2 YENEEA.

About this clonotype: One base away lies a much larger clone, so this may be a sequencing read error. V is TRBV27 and J is TRBJ2-7, with D possibly being TRBD1 or TRBD2 (6 bases each). The CDR3 length is 14 residues. Germline CDR1 is MNHEY and CDR2 is SMNVEV (reference sequence). The CDR3: CANSFSGGWYEQYF. CDR3 bases: TGTGCCAACAGTTTTTCCGGGGGCTGGTACGAGCAGTACTTC.

This clonotype was seen more than once but under ten times. This chain links TRBV9 with TRBJ1-4; D not certain. V was cut by 3 bases and J by 10 bases, with 10 bases left in between. The CDR3 extends over 12 amino acids. The germline V gene encodes CDR1 SGDLS and CDR2 YYNGEE. The CDR3 coding sequence is TGTGCCAGCAGCGCCCTAGGAGGAAAACTGTTTTTT. Translating gives CASSALGGKLFF.

There are a few counts of this clonotype. The junction shows a germline mismatch at one end, possibly a read error. This chain uses TRBV20-1 with TRBJ1-1, with 7 bases identical to TRBD1. The length of the CDR3 is 14 residues. CDR1 is DFQATT, CDR2 SNEGSKA, per germline (reference sequence). The CDR3 region is CRPVRGGPTGEALF. The CDR3 coding sequence is TGCAGACCAGTAAGAGGGGGCCCAACAGGTGAAGCTCTCTTT.

This clonotype was counted many times. J is TRBJ1-2 and V is TRBV28; 7 bases align to TRBD1. V gave up 6 bases and J gave up 4 bases; unmatched junction bases: 8. Germline loops: CDR1 MDHEN, CDR2 SYDVKM. The CDR3 length is 14 residues. CDR3 bases: TGTGCCAGCAGACAGGCGGGACAGAGCTATGGCTACACCTTC. Amino acids: CASRQAGQSYGYTF.

The chain has TRBV19 and TRBJ2-1; D is ambiguous. The CDR3 is 13 residues long. In germline, CDR1 is LNHDA, CDR2 SQIVND (reference sequence). Trimming shortened V by 3 bases and J by 5 bases, and 8 bases separated the two germline ends. This CDR3 reads CASSIKRNNEQFF. In DNA form, the CDR3 reads TGTGCCAGTAGTATCAAGAGAAACAATGAGCAGTTCTTC.

The chain is built from TRBV7-2 and TRBJ2-7; 7 nucleotides line up with TRBD1. Germline CDR1 is SGHTA and CDR2 is FQGNSA. The V gene end was trimmed by 5 bases and the J gene end by 5 bases; junction bases not matched to a gene: 15. The CDR3 is 16 amino acids. The CDR3 protein is CASSPVTGDRGDEQYF. The CDR3 coding sequence is TGTGCCAGCAGCCCAGTCACAGGGGATCGTGGGGACGAGCAGTACTTC.

This clonotype was observed at least ten times. The CDR3 DNA is TGTGCCAGCAGGGCAAGACCGGGTTCCTATAATTCACCCCTCCACTTT. This sequence encodes CASRARPGSYNSPLHF. The chain links TRBV7-2 to TRBJ1-6; unclear D gene. Trimming removed 6 bases at V and 1 base at J, with 13 bases between. The CDR3 sequence is 16 residues long. The germline V gene encodes CDR1 SGHTA and CDR2 FQGNSA.

About this clonotype itself: This may come from a read error, since a much larger clone is one base off. The gene calls are TRBV7-2 and TRBJ2-3, with D perhaps TRBD1 or TRBD2 (6 bases each). The length of the CDR3 is 18 residues. Germline assignment: CDR1 SGHTA and CDR2 FQGNSA. CDR3 sequence: CVSSSVRPPGAPTDTQYF. The CDR3, as DNA: TGTGTCAGCAGCTCCGTGCGGCCCCCGGGGGCCCCCACAGATACGCAGTATTTT.

The rearrangement joins TRBV5-1 to TRBJ1-6; D might be TRBD1 (5 bases). V lost 0 bases and J lost 7, with 11 bases in between. The CDR3 totals 15 residues. Looked up from germline, CDR1 is SGHRS and CDR2 is YFSETQ. CDR3 loop: CASSLAGTENSPLHF. The CDR3 DNA follows: TGCGCCAGCAGCTTGGCAGGGACCGAGAATTCACCCCTCCACTTT. The full variable domain, with the rest looked up from reference TRBV5-1 and TRBJ1-6, is KAGVTQTPRYLIKTRGQQVTLSCSPISGHRSVSWYQQTPGQGLQFLFEYFSETQRNKGNFPGRFSGRQFSNSRSEMNVSTLELGDSALYLCASSLAGTENSPLHFGNGTRLTVT.

This clonotype was observed many times. The CDR3 spells CASRKDRGNTEAFF. The CDR3 nucleotides are TGTGCCAGCAGGAAGGACAGGGGGAACACTGAAGCTTTCTTT. The genes are TRBV6-1 and TRBJ1-1; 9 bases align to TRBD1. Germline CDR1 and CDR2: MNHNS and SASEGT. V shed 6 bases and J 1 base; nucleotides not matched to a gene: 3. The CDR3 is 14 amino acids.

This clonotype was counted many times. This chain links TRBV3-1 with TRBJ2-7, with TRBD2 matching 10 bases. CDR3 length: 15 amino acids. In germline, CDR1 is LGHDT, CDR2 YNNKEL (reference sequence). Trimming removed 5 bases from V and 9 bases from J; junction bases left unmatched: 13. The CDR3 spells CASSFASGSRDSQYF. Here the CDR3 DNA reads TGTGCCAGCAGCTTCGCTAGCGGGAGTCGGGACTCGCAGTACTTC.

V usage is TRBV12-3 or TRBV12-4 and J usage is TRBJ1-2; possible D gene TRBD1, 6 bases. This CDR3 comprises 13 residues. Trimming cost V 5 bases and J 3 bases, with 10 bases left between them. The CDR3 DNA is TGTGCCAGCAGTATATACAGGGACTATGGCTACACCTTC. Amino acids: CASSIYRDYGYTF.

This clonotype occurred a few times. The rearrangement links TRBV10-3 to TRBJ2-1; the match to TRBD1 covers 7 bases. V lost 11 bases and J lost 5; bases outside the gene matches: 6. The V gene's germline CDR1 is ENHRY and CDR2 SYGVKD. The CDR3 runs 12 residues. The CDR3 bases are TGTGCCCTCCGACAGGGAAACAATGAGCAGTTCTTC. It translates to CALRQGNNEQFF.

The V and J genes are TRBV7-8 and TRBJ2-3, with 10 positions matching TRBD2. The CDR3 loop spans 16 amino acids. The junction had 5 bases not matched to a gene; V was cut back by 3 bases and J by 2 bases. Germline loops: CDR1 SGHVS, CDR2 FQNEAQ. This CDR3 is CASSLSTSGLTDTQYF. CDR3 in DNA: TGTGCCAGCAGCTTGTCGACTAGCGGGCTCACAGATACGCAGTATTTT.

A few counts support this clonotype. The V and J genes are TRBV19 and TRBJ2-7; D call uncertain. Germline CDR1 LNHDA, CDR2 SQIVND (reference sequence). V lost 3 bases and J 0 bases, leaving 6 bases between the germline ends. The CDR3 is 13 residues long. The CDR3 loop is CASSITVSYEQYF. CDR3 coding DNA: TGTGCCAGTAGTATCACAGTCTCCTACGAGCAGTACTTC.

This clonotype was recorded a few times. A read error is possible here, since a much larger clone lies one base away. V is TRBV28 and J is TRBJ2-3, with 8 bases lining up with TRBD2. Germline CDR1 and CDR2: MDHEN and SYDVKM. V dropped 11 bases and J dropped 4; count of bases not matched to a gene: 17. The CDR3 runs 16 residues. Written as DNA, the CDR3 is TGTGCCGGCACCTTCCCGTTTAGCGGGACCGCAGATACGCAGTATTTT. Translation gives CAGTFPFSGTADTQYF.

The J gene is TRBJ1-6, the V gene TRBV6-1; 9 bases fit TRBD1. Germline values: CDR1 MNHNS, CDR2 SASEGT. The V and J ends lost 6 bases and 0 bases, in that order; junction bases with no gene match: 9. There are 18 residues in the CDR3. Here the CDR3 reads CASRDRGSRSSYNSPLHF. Written as DNA, the CDR3 is TGTGCCAGCAGGGACAGGGGTTCCCGGAGCTCCTATAATTCACCCCTCCACTTT.